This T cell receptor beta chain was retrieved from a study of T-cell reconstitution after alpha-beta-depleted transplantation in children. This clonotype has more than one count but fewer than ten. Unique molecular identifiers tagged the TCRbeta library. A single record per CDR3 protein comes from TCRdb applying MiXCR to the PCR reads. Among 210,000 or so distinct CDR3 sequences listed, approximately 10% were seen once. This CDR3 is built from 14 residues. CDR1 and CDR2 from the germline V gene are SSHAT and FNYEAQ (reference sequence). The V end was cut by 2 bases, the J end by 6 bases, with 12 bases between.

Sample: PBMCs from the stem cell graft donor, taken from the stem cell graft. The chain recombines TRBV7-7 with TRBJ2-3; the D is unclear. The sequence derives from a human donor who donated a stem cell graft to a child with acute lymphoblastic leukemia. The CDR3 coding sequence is TGTGCCAGCAGCTTACGCCCCGGACCGGATACGCAGTATTTT. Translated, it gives CASSLRPGPDTQYF.